The text below deals with one TCR beta chain. Its target is unknown. Trimming stripped 0 bases from V and 0 bases from J, with 6 bases between. The CDR3 contains 15 residues. Per germline, CDR1 SGHNT and CDR2 YENEEA. Via MiXCR, TCRdb re-called the 5' RACE reads, giving one row per CDR3 protein. Here the sample spans about 270,000 distinct CDR3 sequences, around 17% being singletons. These data are taken from a study of T-cell memory formation after mild COVID-19. Study results and caveats: Later expanders leaned toward CD4+, whereas clones contracting from day 15 to 85 were balanced CD4/CD8. Contracting CD4+ clones sat mainly in CM and EM; CD8+ in EMRA.

Input material: PBMCs or a T cell subset sorted from them (not recorded which). This TCR came from a man aged 18 to 35 who had mild COVID-19 (a few samples of this study predate the infection). Cell type and time point are not known. The gene calls are TRBV11-3 and TRBJ2-1, with a possible D match to TRBD1 (5 bases). CDR3 in amino acids: CASSLEGVSYNEQFF. For the CDR3, the DNA is TGTGCCAGCAGCTTAGAAGGGGTCTCCTACAATGAGCAGTTCTTC.